In this sample, the clone carrying this T cell receptor (beta chain) turned up once. The sample comes from a study of blood T cell repertoires in COVID-19. Study background: T cells, B-cell-depleted T cells, or PBMCs supplied cDNA or gDNA.

This CDR3 comprises 15 residues. Trimming at V came to 7 bases and at J to 4 bases, leaving 12 bases not matched to a gene. Germline V lookup: CDR1 SNHLY, CDR2 FYNNEI. Per the study methods: Amplification from reference gene primers served as the basis for estimated nucleated cell counts. Data came from immunoSEQ multiplex PCR; TCRdb stores just in-frame clones and leaves some out. Clonal size and the V and J genes are those of that table, whereas D and trimming came from the DNA. Here the sample spans approximately 300,000 clones, over 85% being singletons. Sequencing was carried out using PBMCs or T cells enriched from blood (not recorded which). The chain uses TRBV2 and TRBJ1-2; TRBD1 agrees at 7 bases. The origin of this receptor is a woman in her twenties or thirties who had recovered from COVID-19. The CDR3 region has the DNA TGTGCCAGCACTCTCCAGGGGGGTACCCTCTATGGCTACACCTTC. Translation: CASTLQGGTLYGYTF.